The present T cell receptor (beta chain) was sequenced within a study of shared clonotypes between healthy human individuals (dated by TCRdb to the early 2020s). With respect to the entire study: A couple of women and a few men aged 18 to 49 years were included in the cohort. Libraries were prepared and TCR repertoires were sequenced by different laboratories using diverse techniques, in order to increase sequencing depth and limit assay-specific biases. To estimate repertoire size and how much clonotypes are shared between individuals, the study performed deep sequencing of blood TCR repertoires from about five healthy adults. For each donor, CD4 naive and CD4 memory were each run on three plates, CD8 naive on two plates, and CD8 memory on one plate. Each donor's leukapheresis produced roughly between roughly 0.85 and 9.5 billion PBMCs.

The CDR3 covers 15 residues, taking in both the cysteine and the phenylalanine. Only the CDR3 part of the read is kept: 45 bases, read in frame from the first base. V has 6 bases trimmed and J has 0 bases trimmed; junction bases matching no gene number 6. CDR1 and CDR2, looked up from the germline V gene, are SGHRS and YFSETQ. Overall results and qualifications from the work: Based on pairwise subsampling, the degree of clonotype sharing among donors was expected to be affected by sequencing depth. Because the study included a small number of donors, the genetic and exposure-history diversity represented was limited. Clonotypes shared by all four sorted-subset donors showed higher generation probabilities than non-shared clonotypes. Even with the large sequencing depth, rarefaction of the sorted-subset datasets indicated that sequencing was incomplete. Larger estimated clonotype richness was generally found for naive subsets than for memory subsets. Approximately 4.8% of naive CD4, 3% to 3.5% of naive CD8, about 2.1% of memory CD4, and approximately 0.4% of memory CD8 clonotypes were shared across several donors. Only blood was sampled, and tissue TCR repertoires likely differ from those in blood.

TCR CDR3 regions were amplified from genomic DNA by multiplex PCR using the deep immunoSEQ assay. For each cell subset, the extracted genomic DNA was distributed evenly across all wells of several immunoSEQ 96-well plates, and each plate served as one replicate. For sorted subsets, each replicate PCR was loaded with roughly 200 ng genomic DNA, equivalent to 30,000 or so T cell genomes. Purified libraries were quantified with a Qubit 3.0 fluorometer, sized on a Bioanalyzer 2100, and re-quantified with the KAPA Library Quantification kit. Every immunoSEQ 96-well plate was sequenced on a separate single-read 150-cycle Illumina NextSeq 550 flow cell. The authors processed their data as follows. Because only junctional sequences without quality scores were contained in the immunoSEQ output, filtering matching that applied to full-length reads could not be performed. To assign V/J genes and CDR3, sequences were annotated using PyIR, a Python wrapper for IgBLAST v1.9, with IMGT germline references. Any read was removed if the V/J assignment was weak (E-value above 1e-6), the CDR3 was missing, or the read contained stop codons, out-of-frame junctions, or ambiguous translated residues. V3J clonotypes were defined as sequences sharing an identical inferred V gene, J gene, and CDR3 amino acid sequence. To compute the percentage overlap between repertoires, the number of shared unique clonotypes was divided by the size of the smaller repertoire. Richness of each repertoire was evaluated using RTK rarefaction, the Chao1 estimator, and Recon v2.1 estimates of unobserved clonotypes. Generation probabilities for all TCRbeta clonotypes obtained by the gDNA method from a handful of donors were computed using OLGA. Entries here come from immuneACCESS through TCRdb and include only in-frame sequences with V and J called. Some clones fail to appear in such tables; in the studies checked, an unresolved V gene covers under half of the shortfall, and the cause of the remainder is unknown. V and J calls plus clone size are reproduced from that table; the DNA served to infer D and trimming. This sample lists roughly 2.5 million clones; 90% to 95% were detected once. Over 0.12% of the sample is in the top ten clones.

This clone was observed a handful of times. Its antigen remains undetermined. Within one base of it there is no much larger clone, and no base qualities were kept. Donors were healthy HIV-negative adults with no recently reported acute infections or vaccinations. Every donor was a Caucasian adult residing in Nashville, Tennessee, USA. Magnetic negative selection was used to enrich CD4+ T cells, after which naive cells were positively selected on CD45RA and the negative fraction became the memory subset. After blood collection by leukapheresis, PBMCs were isolated using Ficoll-Histopaque density gradient centrifugation and then cryopreserved in the vapor phase of liquid nitrogen. Purity and quantity of every magnetically sorted T cell population were checked by analytical flow cytometry. Each sorted fraction had its genomic DNA isolated and then quantified by UV absorbance on a Nanodrop 2000c.

The source material was naive CD4+ T cells sorted from blood. In light of the paper, this sample's cell subset or site label describes: CD45RA+ positively selected. The TCR sequence derives from a man aged 18 to 30 in good health. Rearrangement joined TRBV5-1 to TRBJ1-3, with 7 middle bases fitting TRBD1. The CDR3 protein sequence reads: CASKNQGDSGNTIYF. The DNA reads as follows: TGCGCCAGCAAGAACCAGGGGGACTCTGGAAACACCATATATTTT.